Each of the 29 T cell receptor beta chains below was sequenced from the same sample in a study of blood T cell repertoires in COVID-19. Method: immunoSEQ multiplex PCR; TCRdb's copy keeps in-frame clones and lacks some. Altogether roughly 180,000 clones are present, about 80% being singletons, with the ten largest covering 11%. The material sequenced was PBMCs or T cells enriched from blood (not recorded which). These receptors all come from a man in his forties or fifties who had recovered from COVID-19.

The rearrangement uses TRBV7-8 and TRBJ2-3, with TRBD2 matching over 7 bases. J lost 0 bases, V lost 0 bases, and 3 bases had no gene match. Germline V gene data show CDR1 as SGHVS and CDR2 as FQNEAQ. The CDR3 extends over 16 amino acids. This CDR3 reads CASSLAGGTSTDTQYF. DNA of the CDR3: TGTGCCAGCAGCTTAGCGGGAGGGACTAGCACAGATACGCAGTATTTT.

The chain joins TRBV7-9 to TRBJ2-2; TRBD1 matches at 8 bases. Germline CDR1 is SEHNR and CDR2 is FQNEAQ (reference sequence). This CDR3 is 14 amino acids long. V lost 7 bases to trimming and J lost 7 bases; unmatched junction nucleotides: 8. CDR3 DNA sequence: TGTGCCAGCAACCGACAGGGGCGGGGCGGGGAGCTGTTTTTT. Its translation is CASNRQGRGGELFF. Looking up the rest from reference TRBV7-9 and TRBJ2-2 gives the full variable domain: DTGVSQNPRHKITKRGQNVTFRCDPISEHNRLYWYRQTLGQGPEFLTYFQNEAQLEKSRLLSDRFSAERPKGSFSTLEIQRTEQGDSAMYLCASNRQGRGGELFFGEGSRLTVL.

V gene TRBV5-1 combines with J gene TRBJ2-3; 7 nucleotides line up with TRBD2. This CDR3 region has 14 residues. Trimming removed 1 base from V and 2 bases from J; junction bases left unmatched: 1. Germline CDR1 and CDR2: SGHRS and YFSETQ. CDR3 in DNA: TGCGCCAGCAGCTTGCTAGCGGACACAGATACGCAGTATTTT. Translated: CASSLLADTDTQYF.

This sequence joins TRBV24-1 and TRBJ2-5, with 11 bases matching TRBD2. With 3 bases clipped from V and 1 base from J, the junction kept 6 bases outside the gene matches. Germline V gene lookup returns CDR1 KGHDR and CDR2 SFDVKD. CDR3 size: 17 residues. The CDR3 nucleotides read TGTGCCACCAGTGATACGACTAGCGGGGCTTCCCAAGAGACCCAGTACTTC. It specifies CATSDTTSGASQETQYF.

The chain is built from TRBV19 and TRBJ1-6, with D maybe TRBD1 (6 bases). Between the trimmed V and J ends, which lost 6 bases and 7 bases, there was a span of 16 bases. The CDR3 runs 15 residues. Germline V CDR1 and CDR2: LNHDA, SQIVND (reference sequence). Written as DNA, the CDR3 is TGTGCCAGTAGCGGCCGAGGGGGTTCAAATTCACCCCTCCACTTT. Translating gives CASSGRGGSNSPLHF.

As DNA, the CDR3 is TGTGCCAGCAGCTGGACAGGGGCGCAGGGCTACACCTTC. Translation gives CASSWTGAQGYTF. The V call is TRBV6-5, the J call TRBJ1-2, with 9 bases matching TRBD1. The CDR3 is made up of 13 amino acids. The junction had 7 bases not matched to a gene; V was cut back by 6 bases and J by 8 bases. The germline gives CDR1 MNHEY, CDR2 SVGAGI.

The V call is TRBV29-1, the J call TRBJ1-1; 8 bases are a match to TRBD1. J lost 1 base, V lost 7 bases, and 5 bases had no gene match. Germline values: CDR1 SQVTM, CDR2 ANQGSEA. The CDR3 extends over 13 amino acids. CDR3 residues: CSGHRGWNTEAFF. The CDR3 DNA sequence: TGCAGCGGGCACAGGGGGTGGAACACTGAAGCTTTCTTT.

Of note for this clone: This same CDR3 is encoded by further DNA sequences in the sample. The chain combines TRBV6-5 with TRBJ1-2; maybe TRBD1 (5 bases). The CDR3 totals 12 residues. The germline gives CDR1 MNHEY, CDR2 SVGAGI. V lost 6 bases and J 4 bases, leaving 9 bases between the germline ends. CDR3 amino acids: CASRQGGYGYTF. The CDR3 nucleotides are TGTGCCAGCAGGCAGGGTGGCTATGGCTACACCTTC.

The chain recombines TRBV25-1 with TRBJ1-2, with a tentative D call TRBD1 (6 bases). The CDR3 totals 14 residues. V lost 2 bases to trimming and J lost 8 bases, with 15 bases between them. Germline CDR1 reads MGHDK; CDR2 reads SYGVNS. The CDR3 region has the DNA TGTGCCAGCAGTGAAAGAGGCAGGGGAGACGGCTACACCTTC. Translation: CASSERGRGDGYTF.

V gene TRBV5-1 combines with J gene TRBJ1-2, with D possibly TRBD1 on 6 matching bases. Germline V gene data show CDR1 as SGHRS and CDR2 as YFSETQ. The CDR3 consists of 13 residues. V shed 7 bases and J shed 6 bases, with 16 bases lying between them. The CDR3 DNA follows: TGCGCCAGCCAACAGGGACCTGCTGATGGCTACACCTTC. It yields the protein CASQQGPADGYTF.

The V call is TRBV9, the J call TRBJ2-7; D uncertain. The germline CDR1 and CDR2 sequences are SGDLS and YYNGEE. This CDR3 is built from 15 residues. V lost 2 bases to trimming and J lost 2 bases, with 14 bases between them. CDR3 in amino acids: CASSVVSSAAYEQYF. In DNA form, the CDR3 reads TGTGCCAGCAGCGTTGTCAGCTCCGCGGCCTACGAGCAGTACTTC.

This chain joins TRBV28 and TRBJ1-2; TRBD1 matches 9 bases. This CDR3 comprises 15 residues. CDR1 and CDR2 from the germline V gene are MDHEN and SYDVKM. V dropped 5 bases and J dropped 4; count of bases not matched to a gene: 8. Written as DNA, the CDR3 is TGTGCCAGCAGTATCGGACAGGGGAGGTTCTATGGCTACACCTTC. Encoded protein: CASSIGQGRFYGYTF.

The V gene is TRBV19, the J gene TRBJ2-2, with a weak D call TRBD2 (6 bases). The CDR3 covers 18 residues. V was clipped by 4 bases and J by 3 bases, with 21 bases between them. CDR1 and CDR2 (germline): LNHDA, SQIVND (reference sequence). CDR3 in amino acids: CASSKPPDGRRDTGELFF. In nucleotides, the CDR3 is TGTGCCAGTAGTAAACCCCCGGACGGGAGAAGGGACACCGGGGAGCTGTTTTTT.

The chain couples TRBV30 to TRBJ1-4, with a possible D match to TRBD1 (6 bases). The CDR3 is 14 amino acids. Germline values: CDR1 GTSNPN, CDR2 SVGIG (reference sequence). V was shortened by 8 bases and J by 5 bases, with 18 bases between the two germline ends. The CDR3 bases are TGTGCCGGCGCCGGGGGGCTAGGAAATGAAAAACTGTTTTTT. Amino acid sequence: CAGAGGLGNEKLFF.

Here the CDR3 reads CATGGLSQETQYF. The DNA for the CDR3 is TGTGCCACCGGCGGCTTGAGCCAAGAGACCCAGTACTTC. The chain joins TRBV28 to TRBJ2-5; no clear D gene. V was clipped by 10 bases and J by 1 base, with 13 bases between them. The length of the CDR3 is 13 residues. Germline assignment: CDR1 MDHEN and CDR2 SYDVKM. Looking up the rest from reference TRBV28 and TRBJ2-5 gives the full variable domain: DVKVTQSSRYLVKRTGEKVFLECVQDMDHENMFWYRQDPGLGLRLIYFSYDVKMKEKGDIPEGYSVSREKKERFSLILESASTNQTSMYLCATGGLSQETQYFGPGTRLLVL.

CDR3 region: CAWSLQGSSGYTF. Here the CDR3 DNA reads TGTGCCTGGAGTCTCCAGGGTTCAAGTGGCTACACCTTC. The V call is TRBV30, the J call TRBJ1-2, with D maybe TRBD1 (5 bases). Germline loops: CDR1 GTSNPN, CDR2 SVGIG (reference sequence). This CDR3 region has 13 residues. V shed 2 bases and J shed 7 bases, with 14 bases lying between them.

The CDR3 DNA reads as TGTGCCAGTAGTCCCAGGACAGGGGGCTACGAGCAGTACTTC. Translated: CASSPRTGGYEQYF. The gene calls are TRBV19 and TRBJ2-7; 10 bases fit TRBD1. This CDR3 is built from 14 residues. The germline V gene encodes CDR1 LNHDA and CDR2 SQIVND (reference sequence). V lost 5 bases, J lost 3 bases, and 4 bases stayed unmatched. The whole variable domain, remainder taken from reference TRBV19 and TRBJ2-7, is DGGITQSPKYLFRKEGQNVTLSCEQNLNHDAMYWYRQDPGQGLRLIYYSQIVNDFQKGDIAEGYSVSREKKESFPLTVTSAQKNPTAFYLCASSPRTGGYEQYFGPGTRLTVT.

J is TRBJ1-5 and V is TRBV28, with a weak D call TRBD1 (5 bases). This CDR3 has 14 amino acids. Germline CDR1 reads MDHEN; CDR2 reads SYDVKM. V gave up 2 bases and J gave up 8 bases, with 13 bases separating them. CDR3 nucleotides: TGTGCCAGCAGTTTAAGTCAGGGCAGGGAGCCCCAGCATTTT. Residues: CASSLSQGREPQHF.

This sequence joins TRBV7-2 and TRBJ2-7; D not certain. V lost 1 base to trimming and J lost 2 bases, with 6 bases between them. Germline V lookup: CDR1 SGHTA, CDR2 FQGNSA. The CDR3 runs 13 residues. This CDR3 reads CASSLVRAYEQYF. The CDR3, as DNA: TGTGCCAGCAGCTTAGTTCGGGCCTACGAGCAGTACTTC.

This chain connects TRBV11-3 to TRBJ2-7, with D perhaps matching TRBD1 (5 bases). The V gene's germline CDR1 is SGHNT and CDR2 YENEEA. The CDR3 extends over 13 amino acids. V was shortened by 1 base and J by 5 bases, with 9 bases between the two germline ends. The DNA for the CDR3 is TGTGCCAGCAGCTTAGTGGCAGGGAACGAGCAGTACTTC. This translates into CASSLVAGNEQYF.

This chain connects TRBV12-3 or TRBV12-4 to TRBJ1-4; 10 bases agree with TRBD1. The CDR3 covers 13 residues. The ends lost 6 bases at V and 7 bases at J; junction bases unmatched: 2. The CDR3 nucleotides are TGTGCCAGCAGGGGACAGGGGTCTGAAAAACTGTTTTTT. Translating gives CASRGQGSEKLFF.

The chain employs TRBV6-5 and TRBJ1-5, with D possibly matching TRBD1 (5 bases). The germline V and J ends were trimmed by 0 bases and 5 bases, with 8 bases remaining between them. From germline, CDR1 is MNHEY and CDR2 SVGAGI. The length of the CDR3 is 14 residues. In DNA, the CDR3 is TGTGCCAGCAGTTACTCCAGGGCCGATCAGCCCCAGCATTTT. Protein product: CASSYSRADQPQHF.

The chain is built from TRBV6-5 and TRBJ1-1, with a weak D call TRBD1 (6 bases). Germline loops: CDR1 MNHEY, CDR2 SVGAGI. The CDR3 loop spans 12 amino acids. Between the trimmed V and J ends, which lost 4 bases and 10 bases, there was a span of 13 bases. DNA of the CDR3: TGTGCCAGCAGTTGGGGGGGCAGCGGAGCTTTCTTT. Amino acid sequence: CASSWGGSGAFF.

The chain combines TRBV3-1 (or the pseudogene TRBV3-2) with TRBJ2-1; D possibly corresponds to TRBD2 (5 bases). Germline assignment: CDR1 LGHDT and CDR2 YNNKEL (reference sequence). This CDR3 spans 13 amino acids. Trimming left V 3 bases short and J 7 bases short, with 10 bases between. The CDR3 reads CASSQNGINEQFF. As DNA, the CDR3 is TGTGCCAGCAGCCAGAACGGGATAAATGAGCAGTTCTTC.

This clone was seen more than once but under ten times. V is TRBV9 and J is TRBJ2-2; 8 nucleotides line up with TRBD2. The CDR3 extends over 16 amino acids. Losses at the gene ends were 3 bases for V and 8 bases for J; bases not matched to a gene: 12. Germline V gives CDR1 SGDLS, CDR2 YYNGEE. The chain's CDR3 is CASSAELAGVLGELFF. The CDR3 DNA reads as TGTGCCAGCAGCGCTGAGCTAGCGGGCGTTCTTGGGGAGCTGTTTTTT.

This chain links TRBV3-1 (or the pseudogene TRBV3-2) with TRBJ2-7; possibly TRBD2 for D (6 bases). The V gene's germline CDR1 is LGHDT and CDR2 YNNKEL (reference sequence). V lost 1 base and J lost 5, with 9 bases in between. The CDR3 consists of 13 residues. The CDR3 DNA is TGTGCCAGCAGCCAAGGCGGGGCTGACGAGCAGTACTTC. Translation gives CASSQGGADEQYF.

The V call is TRBV5-4, the J call TRBJ1-2; the match to TRBD1 covers 7 bases. With 4 bases clipped from V and 11 bases from J, the junction kept 14 bases outside the gene matches. Per germline, CDR1 SGHNT and CDR2 YYREEE (reference sequence). The length of the CDR3 is 14 residues. The CDR3 nucleotides are TGTGCCAGCAGCCCGGTAGGGACAGCGCTTGAATACACCTTC. Translation gives CASSPVGTALEYTF.

This clone has more than one count but fewer than ten. The gene calls are TRBV14 and TRBJ2-3; a possible D gene is TRBD2 (5 bases). Trimming stripped 4 bases from V and 8 bases from J, with 7 bases between. CDR3 size: 11 residues. Germline CDR1 SGHDN, CDR2 FVKESK. In nucleotides, the CDR3 is TGTGCCAGCAGCCCGGGATTTACGCAGTATTTT. This translates into CASSPGFTQYF. Variable domain in full (rest from reference TRBV14 and TRBJ2-3): EAGVTQFPSHSVIEKGQTVTLRCDPISGHDNLYWYRRVMGKEIKFLLHFVKESKQDESGMPNNRFLAERTGGTYSTLKVQPAELEDSGVYFCASSPGFTQYFGPGTRLTVL.

The table lists this clone with a count of one. The CDR3, as DNA: TGTGCCAGCAGCGAGGAGGGGGGGGCCTACGAGCAGTACTTC. Protein sequence: CASSEEGGAYEQYF. The chain uses TRBV9 and TRBJ2-7, with a tentative D call TRBD2 (7 bases). The germline CDR1 and CDR2 sequences are SGDLS and YYNGEE. The CDR3 spans 14 residues. Trimming removed 3 bases at V and 2 bases at J, with 12 bases between.